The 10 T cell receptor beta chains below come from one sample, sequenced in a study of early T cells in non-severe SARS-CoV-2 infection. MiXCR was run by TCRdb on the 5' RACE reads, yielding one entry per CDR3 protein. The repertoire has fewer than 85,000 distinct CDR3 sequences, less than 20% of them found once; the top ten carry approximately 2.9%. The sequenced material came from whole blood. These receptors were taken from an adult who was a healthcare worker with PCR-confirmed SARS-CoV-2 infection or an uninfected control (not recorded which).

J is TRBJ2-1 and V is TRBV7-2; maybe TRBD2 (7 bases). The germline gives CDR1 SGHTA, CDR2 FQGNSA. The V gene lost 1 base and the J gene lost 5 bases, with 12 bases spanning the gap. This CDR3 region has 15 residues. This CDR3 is CASSLVRGADNEQFF. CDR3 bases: TGTGCCAGCAGCTTAGTCCGGGGGGCAGACAATGAGCAGTTCTTC.

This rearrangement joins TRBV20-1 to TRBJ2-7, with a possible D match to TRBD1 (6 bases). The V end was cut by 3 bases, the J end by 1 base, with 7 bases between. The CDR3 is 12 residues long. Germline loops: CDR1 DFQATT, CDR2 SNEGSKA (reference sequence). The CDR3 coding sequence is TGCAGTGCTAGCAGGGGTTCCTACGAGCAGTACTTC. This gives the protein CSASRGSYEQYF.

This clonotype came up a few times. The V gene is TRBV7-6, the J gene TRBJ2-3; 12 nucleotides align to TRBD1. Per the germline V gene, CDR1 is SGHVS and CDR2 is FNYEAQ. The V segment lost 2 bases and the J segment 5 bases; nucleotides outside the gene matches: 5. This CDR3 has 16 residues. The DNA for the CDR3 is TGTGCCAGCAGCTTACGGGACAGGGGGCGCGTAGATACGCAGTATTTT. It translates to CASSLRDRGRVDTQYF.

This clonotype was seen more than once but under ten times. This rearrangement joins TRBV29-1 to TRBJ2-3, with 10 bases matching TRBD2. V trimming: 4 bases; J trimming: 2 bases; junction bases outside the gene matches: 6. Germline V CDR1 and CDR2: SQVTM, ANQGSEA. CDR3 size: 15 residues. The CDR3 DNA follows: TGCAGCGTTGGAGGACTAGCGGCATTCACAGATACGCAGTATTTT. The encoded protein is CSVGGLAAFTDTQYF.

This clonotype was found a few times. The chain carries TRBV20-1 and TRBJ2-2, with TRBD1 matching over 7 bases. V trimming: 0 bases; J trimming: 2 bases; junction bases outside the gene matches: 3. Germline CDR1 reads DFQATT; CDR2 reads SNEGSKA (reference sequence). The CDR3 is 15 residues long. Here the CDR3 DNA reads TGCAGTGCTAGAGAGTGGGACAGTAACACCGGGGAGCTGTTTTTT. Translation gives CSAREWDSNTGELFF.

The DNA for the CDR3 is TGCGCCAGCAGCTTGGGCGGGACAGGGAGTAGTAATGAGCAGTTCTTC. Its translation: CASSLGGTGSSNEQFF. This chain uses TRBV5-1 with TRBJ2-1; TRBD1 agrees at 9 bases. The CDR3 totals 16 residues. V shed 0 bases and J 7 bases; nucleotides not matched to a gene: 8. Germline-derived CDR1 and CDR2 are SGHRS and YFSETQ.

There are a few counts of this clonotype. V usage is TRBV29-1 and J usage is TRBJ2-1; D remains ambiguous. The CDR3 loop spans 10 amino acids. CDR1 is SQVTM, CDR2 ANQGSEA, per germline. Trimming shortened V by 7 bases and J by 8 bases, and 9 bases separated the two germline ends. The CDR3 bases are TGCAGCGCCCGGACGGATGAGCAGTTCTTC. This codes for CSARTDEQFF.

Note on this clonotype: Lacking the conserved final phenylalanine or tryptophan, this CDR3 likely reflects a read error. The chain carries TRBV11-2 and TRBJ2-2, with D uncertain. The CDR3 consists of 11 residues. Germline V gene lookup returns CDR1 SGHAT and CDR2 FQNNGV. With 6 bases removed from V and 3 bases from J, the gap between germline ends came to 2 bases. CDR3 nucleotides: TGTGCCAGCAGTTACACCGGGGAGCTGTTTTCT. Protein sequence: CASSYTGELFS.

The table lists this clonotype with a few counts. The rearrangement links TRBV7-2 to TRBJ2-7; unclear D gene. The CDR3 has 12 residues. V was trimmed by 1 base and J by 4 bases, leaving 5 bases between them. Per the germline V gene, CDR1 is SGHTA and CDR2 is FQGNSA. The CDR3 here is CASSLVRYEQYF. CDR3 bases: TGTGCCAGCAGCTTAGTAAGATACGAGCAGTACTTC.

The CDR3 here is CASSIARTGLGEAFF. The CDR3 bases are TGTGCCAGTAGTATTGCAAGGACAGGATTGGGCGAAGCTTTCTTT. V is TRBV19 and J is TRBJ1-1, with TRBD1 matching over 7 bases. The germline CDR1 and CDR2 sequences are LNHDA and SQIVND (reference sequence). J lost 8 bases, V lost 3 bases, and 12 bases had no gene match. The CDR3 is 15 residues long.